The T cell receptor beta chain described here comes from a study of cytomegalovirus exposure and HLA in healthy donors listed by TCRdb under 2017. Notes on the research overall: An earlier analysis of roughly 570 of the donors reported about 260 Gb of sequence data and approximately 120 million unique TCR beta sequences obtained from roughly 180 million T cells. Because of strong linkage in the cohort, five DR-DQ haplotypes were treated as single units for association and clustering. To decide whether each TCR beta V gene segment behaved as functional or pseudogenic, an earlier analysis of some 600 of the donors relied on high-throughput TCR beta sequencing. The study aimed to test whether signatures of past pathogen exposure could be identified by cataloging public T cell receptors. To study patterns of TCR occurrence, a later analysis re-analyzed previously published TCR beta repertoires from 600 to 750 donors and added high-resolution HLA genotyping. The later analysis used no new phenotypic data to find candidate immune exposures, relying instead on TCR beta sequences and their occurrence across donors. Genome-wide SNP genotypes for about 65% of the roughly 670 donors were used in a later genetic analysis, which treated that subset as a discovery cohort. High-throughput TCR immunosequencing, statistical association of individual TCRs with disease status, and machine learning were combined to predict cytomegalovirus infection status. All discovery cohort repertoires had been generated on a single sequencing platform. The study used immunosequencing to profile the T cell repertoires of several hundred subjects and linked those repertoires to cytomegalovirus serostatus. An early release that covered fewer than 750 HLA-typed donors contained approximately 320 gigabases of sequencing data and 80 million or so unique TCR sequences. On average, approximately 250,000 unique TCR beta nucleotide sequences were sequenced per donor among 398 genotyped donors of the cohort, with around 19% of those sequences being non-productive. Alongside the repertoire data, information on donor age, sex, ethnicity and CMV serostatus was compiled. Along with the roughly 670-subject first cohort, a separate validation cohort of more than 90 different subjects was used. The number of typed donors differed by locus: roughly 620-640 for A, B, C, DRB1 and DQB1; 522 for DQA1; over 600 for DPA1; and 400 to 480 for DPB1. The genetic ancestry cluster associated with self-reported Caucasian donors included around four fifths of the 300 to 400 genotyped donors. HLA typing covered class I and class II loci at four-digit resolution. General conclusions and limits of the study: An earlier analysis of around 500 of the donors showed that most TCR beta V segments appeared in productive rearrangements either about 87% or about 30% of the time, which broadly matched IMGT annotations. The study gave a list of under 200 TCR beta chains associated with cytomegalovirus. In vitro tests confirmed that a few of the cytomegalovirus-associated TCR beta chains recognize cytomegalovirus antigens. A further reported finding was that TCR beta sequences accurately predicted the HLA-A and HLA-B alleles for most subjects in the first cohort. When HLA alleles, especially DR and DQ, strongly co-occurred, TCR associations were difficult to assign to individual alleles. Sequencing depth was assumed to be roughly uniform across donors in the presence/absence analyses, though that assumption may not hold. A later analysis found that HLA-associated TCR beta chains were more clonally expanded and had lower generation probabilities than equally common non-associated chains. In both the original and validation cohorts, the classifier was reported to diagnose cytomegalovirus status with high specificity and sensitivity. A later analysis found that most CMV-associated TCR beta chains appeared HLA-restricted, with HLA associations seemingly driven largely by CMV exposure. Compared with the approximately 720-donor mean, donors in an Asian-associated ancestry cluster had fewer N-insertions in productive TCRs, according to a later genetic analysis. Because the 87-base-pair reads could not distinguish some IMGT-functional V segments, including TRBV6-2 and TRBV6-3, those segments were excluded. Because counts were too low, seventeen rarely observed V segments, including chromosome 9 orphons, were left out of the earlier analysis of roughly 600 of the donors. Specific HLA alleles were associated with 18,000 or so TCR beta sequences at a false discovery rate of 0.05 in a later analysis. Most TCR sequences were seen in very few donors, while some public TCRs were found in many individuals. A later analysis reported that several top co-occurrence clusters appeared linked to parvovirus B19, influenza, CMV and Epstein-Barr virus. A cluster of highly shared sequence variants was judged likely to represent a technical artifact of the sequencing pipeline. Because some donors lacked HLA typing at each locus, the association tests relied only on the typed subset. For the cohort, immune exposure information was limited to CMV serostatus. In a later genetic analysis, a missense DCLRE1C variant was associated with V-gene and J-gene trimming of TCR beta chains, and the association was replicated in an independent cohort. Linkage disequilibrium might explain the correlated functional status among segregating V segments, but an unknown experimental factor could not be excluded. According to a later analysis, TCR association rates differed among HLA loci, with DRB1 alleles showing the most associated TCRs and HLA-C alleles showing the fewest. The authors suggested that the approach could potentially be generalized to other disease states and immunological phenotypes. The cohort was sequenced for TCR beta chains only, and without alpha or paired-chain data the features that could be detected were limited.

The CDR3, from cysteine to phenylalanine, totals 15 residues. Only the CDR3 DNA stays, 45 bases, in frame from base 1. V is cut back by 5 bases and J by 0 bases, with 4 bases in the junction unmatched. CDR1 SNHLY and CDR2 FYNNEI were looked up in the germline V gene. Comment on this clone: Its antigen is unknown. Base qualities are not at hand, and no much larger clone is one base apart.

The library was prepared using the immunoSEQ multiplex PCR assay. A mixture of 60 forward primers for TCR Vbeta segments and 13 reverse primers for TCR Jbeta segments was used in the multiplex PCR. A multiplex PCR assay on genomic DNA amplified the CDR3 region of rearranged TCR beta genes. The Illumina HiSeq System was used to sequence the amplified TCR beta libraries as 87-base-pair reads. On the study's bioinformatics: In a later analysis, tens of millions of unique TCR beta chains were counted across the 690 or so repertoires, and roughly 11 million of these chains were shared by at least two donors. Raw reads were error-corrected and collapsed into unique sequences with a nearest-neighbor algorithm that merged closely related sequences to remove PCR and sequencing errors. V, D and J gene segments were assigned by aligning CDR3 sequences to IMGT reference sequences. For a sequence to be retained, a match of at least six nucleotides was required to both a V gene segment and a J gene segment. Rearrangements were classified as productive when the CDR3 lacked stop codons and remained in frame with V and J, and all other rearrangements were classified as non-productive. CDR3 was defined by IMGT convention, running from the second conserved V-encoded cysteine to the conserved J-encoded phenylalanine. The earlier analysis of 587 of the donors excluded any sequence lacking an unambiguous match to a single V gene segment. An earlier analysis of fewer than 750 of the donors classified V segments as functional when productive rearrangements were above 56.7% and as segregating when the standard deviation between donors was above 5%. A statistical classification framework was developed to diagnose cytomegalovirus status using the catalog of TCR beta chain sequences. In a later analysis, V and J genes were assigned by comparing TCR nucleotide sequences against IMGT/GENE-DB human TR gene sequences. The TCRdist pipeline was used in a later analysis to assign CDR3 sequences and most-parsimonious VDJ recombination scenarios. In a later analysis, each TCR beta chain was defined by its CDR3 amino acid sequence together with its V-gene family, and reads without a unique V-gene family were excluded. In a later analysis, 500 to 700 highly shared, low-generation-probability nucleotide sequences were removed to address suspected cross-contamination and a sequencing artifact. In a later analysis, a clonal expansion index was calculated for each public chain from normalized within-repertoire ranks of inferred template counts. A later analysis computed generation probabilities with a VDJ recombination model fitted to out-of-frame rearrangements, and checked the results against IGoR. A later analysis scored TCR-TCR, TCR-HLA and TCR-CMV co-occurrence with hypergeometric tests, applying a repertoire-size bias correction to TCR pairs. To estimate false discovery rates, a later analysis permuted the HLA or CMV assignments 20 times. In a later analysis, co-occurring TCRs were grouped using DBSCAN, with TCRdist sequence similarity added in when clustering inside HLA-allele-positive subsets. Co-occurrence clustering excluded repertoires with fewer than 30,000 or more than 120,000 public chains, plus five with anomalous nucleotide sharing. Entries here come from immuneACCESS through TCRdb and include only in-frame sequences with V and J called. Some clones fail to appear in such tables; in the studies checked, an unresolved V gene covers under half of the shortfall, and the cause of the remainder is unknown. From that table come the V and J calls and clone size; the DNA was used to work out D and trimming. This sample gives roughly 200,000 clones in total; approximately 78% of them show up just once. The ten most abundant clones make up 2.5% to 3% of the sample.

In total, roughly 670 healthy bone marrow donors made up the cohort. Cohort members were all nominally healthy when sampled, although unrecorded immune exposures were likely present. The donor was CMV seronegative and was included in the group of several hundred seronegative cohort members. Each donor provided a peripheral blood sample, and peripheral blood mononuclear cells were used for TCR beta sequencing. The Qiagen DNeasy Blood Extraction Kit was used to extract genomic DNA from the blood cell samples. This clonotype was obtained from a man aged 25 to 40 in good health and CMV-seronegative. The sample was PBMCs. This chain joins TRBV2 to TRBJ1-5, and TRBD1 matches 7 of the central bases. At the DNA level, the sequence is TGTGCCAGCAGTTACGGACAGGCTAGCAATCAGCCCCAGCATTTT. Its product reads: CASSYGQASNQPQHF.